A selection of T cell receptor beta chains follows, all from one sample in a study of OX40 agonist ivuxolimab in advanced cancers. Sequencing used immunoSEQ multiplex PCR; TCRdb keeps in-frame clones, though not all of them. The table has approximately 58,000 clones, under 95% seen once. Sequences were derived from CD4+ or CD8+ T cells sorted from blood, sampled in a trial of the OX40 agonist ivuxolimab. All receptors come from an adult with an advanced solid tumor such as melanoma, head and neck, liver or kidney cancer. The CDR3 runs from the conserved cysteine through the conserved F or W. The D gene is left open where the match is weak. Only part of the rows carry a size: once, few, many, or a class if the clone is expanded.

D	size	V	J	DNA	CDR3
TRBD2	NA	TRBV7-9	TRBJ2-3	TGTGCCAGCAGCTTACAGTTCTCGACTAGCGGATCAGATACGCAGTATTTT	CASSLQFSTSGSDTQYF
TRBD1	NA	TRBV27	TRBJ2-7	TGTGCCAGCAGTATACCGGGACAGGGAAGCTACGAGCAGTACTTC	CASSIPGQGSYEQYF
TRBD1	once	TRBV6-5	TRBJ2-7	TGTGCCAGCAGTTCCTCCGGGACAGGGAGTCACGAGCAGTACTTC	CASSSSGTGSHEQYF
TRBD1	NA	TRBV5-1	TRBJ2-4	TGCGCCAGCAGCATAGGGACAGGGCTAAACATTCAGTACTTC	CASSIGTGLNIQYF
NA	NA	TRBV6-5	TRBJ2-7	TGTGCCAGCAGTTACTCGAAGACTGGAGCAGGTTACGAGCAGTACTTC	CASSYSKTGAGYEQYF
NA	once	TRBV27	TRBJ1-2	TGTGCCAGCAGTAACCCACTTGACTATGGCTACACCTTC	CASSNPLDYGYTF
NA	NA	TRBV14	TRBJ2-1	TGTGCCAGCAGCCAAGATCGCGCAGGAAGCAAACAGGGGCAGTTCTTC	CASSQDRAGSKQGQFF
NA	NA	TRBV7-9	TRBJ2-1	TGTGCCAGCAGCTTAGAGGGATCCTACAATGAGCAGTTCTTC	CASSLEGSYNEQFF
NA	NA	TRBV7-8	TRBJ1-2	TGTGCCAGCAGCTCCAGGGATCCAGGGAGGTATGGCTACACCTTC	CASSSRDPGRYGYTF
TRBD2	NA	TRBV6-5	TRBJ2-7	TGTGCCAGCAGCGACCCCCGCAGCGGGAGCTACGAGCAGTACTTC	CASSDPRSGSYEQYF
NA	NA	TRBV30	TRBJ1-2	TGTGCCTGTCTGCTTCTCCGCTACACCTTC	CACLLLRYTF
NA	NA	TRBV10-3	TRBJ1-1	TGTGCCACTGGGACACCGGTTAAAACTGAAGCTTTCTTT	CATGTPVKTEAFF
TRBD2	NA	TRBV15	TRBJ2-7	TGTGCCACCAGCGGCACCGGGTCGTGGACTAGCAGCCGCTACGAGCAGTACTTC	CATSGTGSWTSSRYEQYF